The T cell receptor (beta chain) described here comes from a study of blood T cell repertoires in COVID-19. In the study overall: The analysed material was cDNA or gDNA that came from T cells, B-cell-depleted T cells, or PBMCs.

As originally analysed: Reference gene primers were amplified, and this amplification served to estimate nucleated cell counts. Sequenced by immunoSEQ multiplex PCR; TCRdb stores in-frame clones only, minus some. The D gene and trimming were derived from the DNA, and the V and J assignments and clone size from that table. The data contain approximately 250,000 clones, approximately 80% of them singletons. The trim removed 4 bases at V and 1 base at J, leaving 12 bases unmatched. CDR1 is LNHDA, CDR2 SQIVND, per germline (reference sequence). The CDR3 length is 17 residues. The TCR sequence derives from an older woman with active or convalescent COVID-19. The J gene is TRBJ2-5, the V gene TRBV19; TRBD1 agrees at 7 bases. The sequencing sample was made of peripheral blood. The CDR3 sequence: CASSTTLPTGSQETQYF. The CDR3 DNA follows: TGTGCCAGTAGTACAACCCTCCCGACAGGGTCCCAAGAGACCCAGTACTTC.